One and the same sample provided the 30 T cell receptor beta chains below, sequenced in a study of shared clonotypes between healthy human individuals. Sequenced by immunoSEQ multiplex PCR; TCRdb stores in-frame clones only, minus some. The profile shows approximately 1,000,000 clones, approximately 77% of them singletons. Sequenced sample: memory CD4+ T cells from PBMCs. Subset specified: CD45RA-negative fraction. All receptors derive from a man younger than 30 in good health. Some clones in this sample may be carry-over from other donors' samples.

The chain links TRBV4-1 to TRBJ2-3; TRBD2 aligns across 7 bases. Germline CDR1 MGHRA, CDR2 YSYEKL. V was clipped by 1 base and J by 4 bases; unmatched bases: 11. The CDR3 spans 17 residues. Here the CDR3 DNA reads TGCGCCAGCAGCCAAGTGGGGGGAGGGTACCAGGCAGATACGCAGTATTTT. Translating it yields CASSQVGGGYQADTQYF.

The J gene is TRBJ2-7, the V gene TRBV5-4; TRBD1 matches at 7 bases. CDR3 length equals 16 residues. In germline, CDR1 is SGHNT, CDR2 YYREEE (reference sequence). V shed 5 bases, J shed 3 bases, and the junction held 14 bases outside the gene matches. CDR3 coding DNA: TGTGCCAGCAGAAGGAGTGCCGGGACAGCCGTCTACGAGCAGTACTTC. Encoded protein: CASRRSAGTAVYEQYF.

J is TRBJ2-7 and V is TRBV28; tentatively, D is TRBD2 (6 bases). The germline V gene encodes CDR1 MDHEN and CDR2 SYDVKM. V gave up 6 bases and J gave up 8 bases, with 14 bases separating them. The CDR3 runs to 12 residues. CDR3 loop: CASRTSRGKQYF. The DNA of the CDR3 is TGTGCCAGCAGGACCAGCCGGGGGAAGCAGTACTTC.

The chain employs TRBV6-1 and TRBJ2-7, with a tentative D call TRBD2 (6 bases). The germline CDR1 and CDR2 sequences are MNHNS and SASEGT. The CDR3 runs 15 residues. The V end was cut by 7 bases, the J end by 4 bases, with 20 bases between. CDR3 region: CASNSRDSAVYEQYF. The CDR3 bases are TGTGCCAGCAATAGCCGGGACTCCGCGGTTTACGAGCAGTACTTC.

The chain uses TRBV6-5 and TRBJ2-1, with TRBD1 matching 8 bases. The CDR3 spans 15 residues. J lost 0 bases, V lost 7 bases, and 5 bases had no gene match. Germline V lookup: CDR1 MNHEY, CDR2 SVGAGI. The CDR3 DNA reads as TGTGCCAGCACCAGGGGGCGCGGCTCCTACAATGAGCAGTTCTTC. Translating it yields CASTRGRGSYNEQFF.

The chain uses TRBV6-6 and TRBJ2-1, with D possibly being TRBD1 (6 bases). The CDR3 runs to 12 residues. Trimming pared 5 bases from V and 8 bases from J, leaving 10 bases between. Per the germline V gene, CDR1 is MNHNY and CDR2 is SVGAGI (reference sequence). The CDR3 bases are TGTGCCAGCAGTCCAGGGGATTATGAGCAGTTCTTC. This codes for CASSPGDYEQFF.

The rearrangement uses TRBV30 and TRBJ1-3; D gene ambiguous. CDR3 length equals 13 residues. V lost 1 base, J lost 1 base, and 5 bases lay in between. Per germline, CDR1 GTSNPN and CDR2 SVGIG (reference sequence). The CDR3 region is CAWSGVSGNTIYF. CDR3 coding DNA: TGTGCCTGGAGTGGGGTATCTGGAAACACCATATATTTT.

This chain connects TRBV28 to TRBJ1-5; TRBD1 is a possible D gene (5 bases). Trimming took 6 bases from V and 10 from J, leaving 28 bases between them. Germline-derived CDR1 and CDR2 are MDHEN and SYDVKM. This CDR3 has 17 amino acids. CDR3 coding DNA: TGTGCCAGCAGATCTTCCGGGACGGGCCTCTTCGTTCGACCCCAGCATTTT. Translated, it gives CASRSSGTGLFVRPQHF. Together with reference TRBV28 and TRBJ1-5, the CDR3 gives the full variable domain: DVKVTQSSRYLVKRTGEKVFLECVQDMDHENMFWYRQDPGLGLRLIYFSYDVKMKEKGDIPEGYSVSREKKERFSLILESASTNQTSMYLCASRSSGTGLFVRPQHFGDGTRLSIL.

The chain employs TRBV30 and TRBJ1-6; D call uncertain. With 2 bases removed from V and 5 bases from J, the gap between germline ends came to 7 bases. Germline lookup yields CDR1 GTSNPN and CDR2 SVGIG (reference sequence). The CDR3 is 13 amino acids. CDR3 residues: CAWSPADNSPLHF. CDR3 DNA sequence: TGTGCCTGGAGTCCAGCTGATAATTCACCCCTCCACTTT.

The chain is built from TRBV6-5 and TRBJ1-2; TRBD1 matches at 7 bases. Germline CDR1 and CDR2: MNHEY and SVGAGI. V gave up 5 bases and J gave up 5 bases; unmatched junction bases: 11. The CDR3 is 15 amino acids. CDR3 amino acids: CASSLRQGDPYGYTF. The CDR3 region has the DNA TGTGCCAGCAGTCTTCGACAGGGAGACCCATATGGCTACACCTTC.

V and J are TRBV6-5 and TRBJ1-2, with a tentative D call TRBD1 (6 bases). Germline CDR1 and CDR2: MNHEY and SVGAGI. CDR3 length: 13 residues. Trimming removed 5 bases from V and 4 bases from J, with 11 bases in between. The CDR3 DNA reads TGTGCCAGCAGTCCGGACAGCTTCTATGGCTACACCTTC. Translating gives CASSPDSFYGYTF.

This clone was counted between two and nine times. CDR3 nucleotide sequence: TGTGCCAGCAGTTTTCAGAGTGCCTACGAGCAGTACTTC. Translating gives CASSFQSAYEQYF. The chain combines TRBV28 with TRBJ2-7; D ambiguous. The length of the CDR3 is 13 residues. CDR1 and CDR2 from the germline V gene are MDHEN and SYDVKM. Trimming took 3 bases from V and 2 from J, leaving 8 bases between them.

The table lists this clone with a few counts. This chain links TRBV6-4 with TRBJ2-7; possible D gene TRBD1, 5 bases. CDR1 is MRHNA, CDR2 SNTAGT, per germline. V lost 8 bases, J lost 9 bases, and 20 bases lay in between. This CDR3 contains 13 residues. CDR3 coding DNA: TGTGCCAGCCACCGGACGGATAGGGGTTGGCAGTACTTC. Protein sequence: CASHRTDRGWQYF.

V is TRBV2 and J is TRBJ2-2; D may be TRBD1 (5 bases). CDR3 length: 12 residues. Trimming cost V 7 bases and J 6 bases, with 9 bases left between them. Per germline, CDR1 SNHLY and CDR2 FYNNEI. CDR3: CASTQGAGELFF. As DNA, the CDR3 is TGTGCCAGCACTCAGGGCGCCGGGGAGCTGTTTTTT.

This chain connects TRBV5-4 to TRBJ1-1; D unresolved. From germline, CDR1 is SGHNT and CDR2 YYREEE (reference sequence). V was pared by 0 bases and J by 1 base, with 7 bases between. The CDR3 contains 14 residues. CDR3 nucleotide sequence: TGTGCCAGCAGCTTGGTTTGGGAGAACACTGAAGCTTTCTTT. Translation gives CASSLVWENTEAFF.

V is TRBV6-1 and J is TRBJ2-3; 9 bases agree with TRBD1. CDR1 and CDR2 (germline): MNHNS, SASEGT. The CDR3 runs to 14 residues. Unmatched junction bases numbered 1, after V lost 4 bases and J lost 2 bases. The CDR3 protein is CASSGDRATDTQYF. The DNA of the CDR3 is TGTGCCAGCAGTGGGGACAGGGCCACAGATACGCAGTATTTT.

The chain links TRBV7-6 to TRBJ2-7, with 8 nucleotides matching TRBD1. The ends lost 4 bases at V and 6 bases at J; junction bases unmatched: 8. CDR1 and CDR2 (germline): SGHVS, FNYEAQ. The CDR3 is made up of 14 amino acids. The CDR3 nucleotides are TGTGCCAGCAGCTCCGGGACAGGTGGGGTCGAGCAGTACTTC. Its protein product is CASSSGTGGVEQYF.

The chain has TRBV6-1 and TRBJ1-2; 11 bases match TRBD1. The CDR3 is 15 amino acids. The V and J ends lost 5 bases and 4 bases, in that order; junction bases with no gene match: 6. Germline V gene lookup returns CDR1 MNHNS and CDR2 SASEGT. CDR3 sequence (DNA): TGTGCCAGCAGTCCCCTGGGACAGGGGGGCTATGGCTACACCTTC. Amino acid sequence: CASSPLGQGGYGYTF.

The chain links TRBV20-1 to TRBJ1-1, with D possibly matching TRBD1 (5 bases). The CDR3 is 11 residues long. Per the germline V gene, CDR1 is DFQATT and CDR2 is SNEGSKA (reference sequence). The CDR3 nucleotides read TGCAGGGGGGGTGCGAGCACTGAAGCTTTCTTT. Residues: CRGGASTEAFF.

Details on this clone: At one end the junction does not follow the germline gene, possibly because of a read error. The CDR3 region is CASSQPRRGNTEAFF. Written as DNA, the CDR3 is TGCGCCAGCAGCCAACCTCGCAGGGGGAACACTGAAGCTTTCTTT. This chain uses TRBV5-4 with TRBJ1-1, with D perhaps matching TRBD1 (6 bases). The CDR3 is 15 amino acids. The germline gives CDR1 SGHNT, CDR2 YYREEE (reference sequence).

Only one count was recorded for this clone. This rearrangement joins TRBV7-3 to TRBJ2-7; 7 bases fit TRBD2. CDR3 size: 15 residues. The germline gives CDR1 SGHTA, CDR2 FQGTGA. J lost 2 bases, V lost 3 bases, and 7 bases had no gene match. The CDR3 loop is CASSLYTSVAYEQYF. The CDR3 DNA is TGTGCCAGCAGCTTGTATACTAGCGTTGCCTACGAGCAGTACTTC.

Of note for this clone: Other DNA sequences of this sample code for an identical CDR3. This chain links TRBV7-7 with TRBJ2-5; D might be TRBD1 (6 bases). The CDR3 covers 15 residues. The germline V and J ends were trimmed by 3 bases and 4 bases, with 15 bases remaining between them. Germline V lookup: CDR1 SSHAT, CDR2 FNYEAQ (reference sequence). As DNA, the CDR3 is TGTGCCAGCAGCTTTCAAGCAGGGGATGGAGAGACCCAGTACTTC. Translated, it gives CASSFQAGDGETQYF.

This clone was observed a handful of times. The rearrangement uses TRBV11-2 and TRBJ2-7; D may be TRBD1 (5 bases). Trimming shortened V by 3 bases and J by 0 bases, and 6 bases separated the two germline ends. The CDR3 spans 13 residues. Germline loops: CDR1 SGHAT, CDR2 FQNNGV. The CDR3 here is CASSLQGSYEQYF. The DNA for the CDR3 is TGTGCCAGCAGCTTGCAGGGCTCCTACGAGCAGTACTTC.

This clone was counted a few times. The chain combines TRBV10-2 with TRBJ2-1; 12 bases are shared with TRBD2. The CDR3 spans 16 residues. Germline V CDR1 and CDR2: WSHSY, SAAADI. The V segment lost 2 bases and the J segment 5 bases; nucleotides outside the gene matches: 4. The CDR3 reads CASSEPGLAGNNEQFF. CDR3 DNA: TGCGCCAGCAGTGAGCCAGGACTAGCGGGGAACAATGAGCAGTTCTTC.

The chain recombines TRBV2 with TRBJ2-7, with D possibly TRBD2 on 5 matching bases. The CDR3 loop spans 14 amino acids. Germline CDR1 SNHLY, CDR2 FYNNEI. Trimming left V 4 bases short and J 4 bases short, with 14 bases between. The CDR3 is CASSGLFPPYEQYF. The CDR3 DNA reads TGTGCCAGCAGTGGACTATTCCCCCCGTACGAGCAGTACTTC. The full variable domain, completed using reference TRBV2 and TRBJ2-7, is EPEVTQTPSHQVTQMGQEVILRCVPISNHLYFYWYRQILGQKVEFLVSFYNNEISEKSEIFDDQFSVERPDGSNFTLKIRSTKLEDSAMYFCASSGLFPPYEQYFGPGTRLTVT.

V and J are TRBV7-2 and TRBJ2-3, with a weak D call TRBD2 (5 bases). CDR1 and CDR2 (germline): SGHTA, FQGNSA. The V end was cut by 5 bases, the J end by 0 bases, with 9 bases between. CDR3 length: 14 amino acids. The CDR3 nucleotides read TGTGCCAGCAGCCTCTGGACTAGCACAGATACGCAGTATTTT. This translates into CASSLWTSTDTQYF.

This clone was found once. This sequence joins TRBV5-4 and TRBJ1-5; no clear D gene. Germline V gene sequence: CDR1 SGHNT, CDR2 YYREEE (reference sequence). V was pared by 0 bases and J by 5 bases, with 9 bases between. This CDR3 comprises 14 residues. CDR3 sequence: CASSLEGSYQPQHF. The CDR3 DNA sequence: TGTGCCAGCAGCTTGGAGGGTTCGTATCAGCCCCAGCATTTT.

The rearrangement links TRBV28 to TRBJ1-1, with D possibly matching TRBD1 (6 bases). The CDR3 loop spans 15 amino acids. In germline, CDR1 is MDHEN, CDR2 SYDVKM. V lost 6 bases to trimming and J lost 1 base, with 15 bases between them. The CDR3 loop is CASRPSGQWNTEAFF. The DNA for the CDR3 is TGTGCCAGCAGACCTAGTGGACAGTGGAACACTGAAGCTTTCTTT.

The rearrangement links TRBV28 to TRBJ2-3, with 9 bases aligning to TRBD2. This CDR3 comprises 16 residues. CDR1 is MDHEN and CDR2 is SYDVKM in the germline V gene. The V gene end was trimmed by 3 bases and the J gene end by 2 bases; junction bases not matched to a gene: 6. Here the CDR3 reads CASSLGASGITDTQYF. CDR3 DNA sequence: TGTGCCAGCAGTTTGGGGGCTAGCGGGATCACAGATACGCAGTATTTT.

V gene TRBV2 combines with J gene TRBJ2-1; 10 nucleotides agree with TRBD2. Germline values: CDR1 SNHLY, CDR2 FYNNEI. V gave up 2 bases and J gave up 12 bases; unmatched junction bases: 10. CDR3 size: 15 residues. Written as DNA, the CDR3 is TGTGCCAGCAGTGAAATTCCGCTAGCGGGAGATGGGCAGTTCTTC. This encodes CASSEIPLAGDGQFF.